This T cell receptor beta chain came from a study of cytomegalovirus exposure and HLA in healthy donors. For the study at large: A later analysis reported the approximately 120 validation repertoires used the same platform as the 500 to 800 first-cohort repertoires.

Study results and caveats: Most sequenced TCRs were rare (though some public TCRs occurred in many donors). According to the study, approximately 150 TCR beta chains were cytomegalovirus-associated.

CDR1 and CDR2 from the germline V gene are SGHDT and YYEEEE. V lost 4 bases to trimming and J lost 3 bases; unmatched junction nucleotides: 7. The CDR3 extends over 15 amino acids. Worth noting for this clone: Its target is unknown.

Generated by immunoSEQ multiplex PCR, the TCRdb table keeps only in-frame clones and is missing some. The table lists fewer than 200,000 clones, just under 90% of them singletons. The clonotype was recovered from a young woman in good health and CMV-seropositive. This chain uses TRBV5-6 with TRBJ2-1; 7 bases are shared with TRBD1. The sample consisted of PBMCs. In nucleotides, the CDR3 is TGTGCCAGCAGCCCAGGACAGGCCCGCTACAATGAGCAGTTCTTC. Its translation: CASSPGQARYNEQFF. Drawing the rest from reference TRBV5-6 and TRBJ2-1, the complete variable domain is DAGVTQSPTHLIKTRGQQVTLRCSPKSGHDTVSWYQQALGQGPQFIFQYYEEEERQRGNFPDRFSGHQFPNYSSELNVNALLLGDSALYLCASSPGQARYNEQFFGPGTRLTVL.